This T cell receptor beta chain was captured in a study of T cell repertoires in cytomegalovirus infection. On the study more broadly: CMV infection together with matching HLA type was indicated by public TCR beta signatures.

Via MiXCR, TCRdb re-called the reads, giving one row per CDR3 protein. The repertoire holds around 740,000 distinct CDR3 sequences, with about 40% as singletons. The V end lost 7 bases, the J end lost 0 bases, and 15 bases lay between the germline ends. The CDR3 is 16 residues long. CDR1 MGHRA and CDR2 YSYEKL come from the germline V gene. V gene TRBV4-1 combines with J gene TRBJ2-2; D possibly corresponds to TRBD2 (5 bases). The sequencing sample was made of PBMCs. This clonotype was sampled from a human donor in good health (CMV status not recorded). Some clones in this sample may be carry-over from other donors' samples. The CDR3 region has the DNA TGCGCCAGCATAGGCCCCCGCGGGCCGAACACCGGGGAGCTGTTTTTT. The encoded protein is CASIGPRGPNTGELFF.